The entry that follows covers one T cell receptor beta chain sequence. Its antigen is not known. The data belong to a study of T cells in localized non-small cell lung cancer. Study observations and caveats: Investigators sequenced only a single tumor region, leaving heterogeneity possible. Median roughly 57 top-100 tumor clones were shared with paired adjacent lung.

Measured with immunoSEQ multiplex PCR; TCRdb has only the in-frame clones, and not every one. The sample consists of 35,000 to 40,000 clones, roughly nine tenths of them appearing once. Trimming cost V 6 bases and J 2 bases, with 8 bases left between them. This CDR3 contains 13 residues. Germline V CDR1 and CDR2: MNHNY, SVGAGI (reference sequence). The clonotype originates from a female donor aged 60 or older with stage I lung adenocarcinoma. The sequenced sample was peripheral blood, obtained before any cancer treatment. The chain couples TRBV6-6 to TRBJ1-5; D remains ambiguous. The CDR3 bases are TGTGCCAGCAGCCATAAGGGCAATCAGCCCCAGCATTTT. Its protein is CASSHKGNQPQHF.